This T cell receptor beta chain came from a study of identical twins. TCRdb reanalysed the 5' RACE reads using MiXCR and keeps one entry per CDR3 protein. Among nearly 650,000 distinct CDR3 sequences listed, roughly 7.2% were seen once. General study points: Fewer insertions marked abundant cord blood beta clonotypes; young adult naive trended weakly, memory not at all.

Regarding this clonotype: Its antigen remains unidentified.

This sample was also put to use in a study of yellow fever vaccine responses in identical twins.

This clonotype originated in a young woman in good health. Specimen: PBMCs.

The CDR3 DNA follows: TGTGCCAGTAGTATAGATCGGGGGGGCTACGAGCAGTACTTC. Translated, it gives CASSIDRGGYEQYF. The chain recombines TRBV19 with TRBJ2-7, with 8 positions matching TRBD2. This CDR3 is 14 amino acids long. Germline V gives CDR1 LNHDA, CDR2 SQIVND (reference sequence). The V gene end was trimmed by 0 bases and the J gene end by 3 bases; junction bases not matched to a gene: 1.